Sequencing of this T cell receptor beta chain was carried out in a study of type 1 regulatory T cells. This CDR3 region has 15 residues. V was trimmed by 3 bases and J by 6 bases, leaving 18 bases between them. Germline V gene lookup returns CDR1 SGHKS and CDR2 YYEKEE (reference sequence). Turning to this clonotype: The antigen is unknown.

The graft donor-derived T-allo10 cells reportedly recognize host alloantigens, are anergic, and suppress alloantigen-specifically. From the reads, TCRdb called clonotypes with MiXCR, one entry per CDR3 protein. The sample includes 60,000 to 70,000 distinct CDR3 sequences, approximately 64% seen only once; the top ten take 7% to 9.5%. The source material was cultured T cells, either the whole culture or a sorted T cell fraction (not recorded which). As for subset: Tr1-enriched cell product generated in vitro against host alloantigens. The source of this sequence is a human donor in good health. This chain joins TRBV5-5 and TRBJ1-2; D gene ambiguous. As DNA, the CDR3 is TGTGCCAGCAGCTGGAGCTCCGCGGGCCTAGATGGCTACACCTTC. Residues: CASSWSSAGLDGYTF.